This is a list of T cell receptor beta chains from one sample in a study of CXCR3-negative and CXCR3-positive naive CD8 T cells. From the 5' RACE reads, TCRdb lists one entry per CDR3 protein and no DNA. The sample data list thousands of distinct CDR3 sequences. Sequencing was done on a sample of naive CXCR3- CD8+ T cells from blood. The receptors were sampled from a human donor in good health. Some clones in this sample may be carry-over from other donors' samples. Each CDR3 is given with its conserved first and last residue. Where a row states a size, it is once, few, many or the class of an expanded clone; other rows omit it.

>TRBV6-2/TRBV6-3|TRBJ2-1|-|19
CASRIVLTHGLAANNEQFF
>TRBV3-1|TRBJ2-7|medium-sized|15
CASSHPGTSAYEQYF
>TRBV29-1|TRBJ2-7|-|15
CSVEDLREHSYEQYF
>TRBV11-2|TRBJ2-5|-|15
CASSLEGRTSETQYF
>TRBV7-2|TRBJ2-7|medium-sized|15
CASSRRDLLQDEQYF
>TRBV29-1|TRBJ2-7|-|13
CSVSTGSSYEQYF
>TRBV29-1|TRBJ1-1|medium-sized|13
CSVLPGANTEAFF
>TRBV18|TRBJ2-3|medium-sized|16
CASSPPVAVLADTQYF
>TRBV18|TRBJ2-7|medium-sized|13
CASSPGSSYEQYF
>TRBV2|TRBJ1-1|-|15
CASSDLAETYTEAFF
>TRBV30|TRBJ1-1|large|13
CAWMTGDGTEAFF
>TRBV19|TRBJ1-1|-|14
CASSIGPMNTEAFF
>TRBV29-1|TRBJ2-1|medium-sized|13
CSAVLALESEQFF
>TRBV19|TRBJ1-1|-|12
CASSRGRIEAFF
>TRBV10-3|TRBJ1-1|-|15
CAVSQEGGQNTEAFF
>TRBV7-9|TRBJ2-7|medium-sized|15
CASSAAGTGGAEQYF
>TRBV7-2|TRBJ2-5|medium-sized|16
CASSLVLASGQETQYF
>TRBV29-1|TRBJ2-1|-|13
CSYPGQSYNEQFF
>TRBV29-1|TRBJ2-3|medium-sized|14
CSALTSGQLYTQYF
>TRBV9|TRBJ1-2|medium-sized|15
CASSVEEGAEYGYTF
>TRBV29-1|TRBJ1-1|medium-sized|11
CSVSENTEAFF
>TRBV20-1|TRBJ2-7|-|15
CSARGYTDNSYEQYF
>TRBV27|TRBJ2-5|-|12
CASRGQWETQYF
>TRBV7-6|TRBJ2-1|-|12
CASTGLRNEQFF
>TRBV12-3/TRBV12-4|TRBJ1-1|-|14
CASSLSGANTEAFF
>TRBV5-1|TRBJ1-2|-|14
CASSLEGANYGYTF
>TRBV7-9|TRBJ1-1|-|13
CASSLATGTEAFF